This T cell receptor (beta chain) was documented in a study of T cell changes during pregnancy in multiple sclerosis. The CDR3 totals 16 residues. The repertoire was sequenced with immunoSEQ multiplex PCR; TCRdb's copy has only in-frame clones and lacks some. The sample has about 39,000 clones, approximately 94% seen once; the top ten hold 0.3% to 0.4%. The sequenced sample was CD4+ T cells from peripheral blood mononuclear cells, obtained after pregnancy. The gene calls are TRBV12-2 and TRBJ2-3; the table gives TRBD2 as D, unverified against the DNA. TRBV12-2 is a listed pseudogene. The sequence derives from a female donor with multiple sclerosis, enrolled in a pregnancy study. Here the CDR3 reads CASRLGSGEATDTQYF. The CDR3 coding sequence is TGTGCAAGTCGCTTGGGGTCGGGGGAAGCCACAGATACGCAGTATTTT.